Sequencing of this TCR beta chain was carried out in a study of T cell repertoires in cytomegalovirus infection. Study at large: From public TCR beta signatures came an indication of both CMV infection and matching HLA type.

MiXCR, applied by TCRdb to the reads, yields one record per CDR3 protein. The data hold more than 95,000 distinct CDR3 sequences, with about 31% observed a single time. V shed 8 bases, J shed 7 bases, and the junction held 7 bases outside the gene matches. The CDR3 runs 12 residues. Details on this clonotype: Its antigen is currently unknown.

The source of this sequence is a human donor in good health (CMV status not recorded). Some clones in this sample may be carry-over from other donors' samples. The chain links TRBV5-3 to TRBJ2-7, with 9 bases aligning to TRBD1. TRBV5-3 is an open reading frame whose function is uncertain. The sequences come from CD8+ T cells from cultured PBMCs, collected from culture after CMV antigen stimulation. As DNA, the CDR3 is TGTGCCAGCAGCGGGACAGGGAGGGAGCAGTACTTC. Protein sequence: CASSGTGREQYF.